Listed below are T cell receptor beta chains from one sample, sequenced in a study of regulatory T cells in long-lasting Graves disease. In TCRdb, the multiplex PCR reads were re-called with MiXCR into one record per CDR3 protein. This table holds a few hundred thousand distinct CDR3 sequences, about 19% found once. The material sequenced was peripheral blood mononuclear cells (PBMCs), taken at new diagnosis, from a patient treated with antithyroid drugs. Receptors were obtained from a female donor with Graves disease. Each CDR3 is given with its conserved first and last residue. A D gene is named only where the DNA matches it firmly. A clone size is listed for some rows: how often the clone was seen (once, few, many), or a class if it is expanded.

>TRBV19|TRBJ1-4|NA|NA
TGTGCCAGTAGTATTGGACAGCCCTCTGAAAAACTGTTTTTT
CASSIGQPSEKLFF
>TRBV15|TRBJ2-1|TRBD2|many
TGTGCCACCAGCAGACCCGGGACTAGCGAATACAATGAGCAGTTCTTC
CATSRPGTSEYNEQFF
>TRBV5-1|TRBJ2-2|TRBD2|NA
TGCGCCAGCCGGCCCCTAGCGGCGAACACCGGGGAGCTGTTTTTT
CASRPLAANTGELFF
>TRBV20-1|TRBJ1-5|NA|few
TGCAGTGCCGCCTCCGGGGGGAGAGGCAATCAGCCCCAGCATTTT
CSAASGGRGNQPQHF
>TRBV29-1|TRBJ2-3|TRBD2|NA
TGCAGCGTTGAAGGGGGCGGGGGGCGCGCAGATACGCAGTATTTT
CSVEGGGGRADTQYF
>TRBV7-3|TRBJ2-3|TRBD1|once
TGTGCCAGCAGCTCACAGGGGGCGGCAGATACGCAGTATTTT
CASSSQGAADTQYF
>TRBV3-1|TRBJ2-5|NA|many
TGTGCCAGCAGTCAAGCCCCGGGTGTTGGAGAGACCCAGTACTTC
CASSQAPGVGETQYF
>TRBV19|TRBJ1-1|NA|many
TGTGCCAGTAGTTTGTTTCAGGGAGAAGCTTTCTTT
CASSLFQGEAFF
>TRBV28|TRBJ1-3|NA|few
TGTGCCAGCAGTTTCGGGGGGAACTCTGGAAACACCATATATTTT
CASSFGGNSGNTIYF
>TRBV28|TRBJ1-1|TRBD1|NA
TGTGCCAGCAGTTACAGGGGAGGGAGCGGCACTGAAGCTTTCTTT
CASSYRGGSGTEAFF
>TRBV12-3/TRBV12-4|TRBJ1-5|NA|many
TGTGCCAGCCGGAGAGGTTCCAGCAATCAGCCCCAGCATTTT
CASRRGSSNQPQHF
>TRBV5-1|TRBJ1-1|TRBD1|many
TGCGCCAGCAGCAAGACAGGGGACACTGAAGCTTTCTTT
CASSKTGDTEAFF
>TRBV11-2|TRBJ1-6|NA|NA
TGTGCCAGCCGCGCAGGGCCTAATTCACCCCTCCACTTT
CASRAGPNSPLHF
>TRBV7-2|TRBJ2-1|TRBD2|many
TGTGCCAGCAGCTTAGGGACTAGCAGAAACAATGAGCAGTTCTTC
CASSLGTSRNNEQFF
>TRBV4-3|TRBJ2-7|TRBD1|few
TGCGCCAGCAGCCTCCGGGACAGGGACTACGAGCAGTACTTC
CASSLRDRDYEQYF
>TRBV3-1|TRBJ2-1|TRBD2|NA
TGTGCCAGCAATGGCAAGCGGGCTAGCGGGACGCCGGGGGAGGGCTACAATGAGCAGTTCTTC
CASNGKRASGTPGEGYNEQFF
>TRBV28|TRBJ2-1|TRBD2|many
TGTGTTAGTAGCGGGGTCAGTGAGCAGTTCTTC
CVSSGVSEQFF
>TRBV12-3/TRBV12-4|TRBJ2-7|NA|many
TGTGCCAGCAGTTTAGGTCTAGCGAGCTCCTACGAGCAGTACTTC
CASSLGLASSYEQYF
>TRBV4-2|TRBJ1-4|NA|NA
TGTGCCAGCAGCCAAGATGGCGTCGGGGGGCAACTGTTTTTT
CASSQDGVGGQLFF
>TRBV20-1|TRBJ2-1|NA|many
TGCAGTGCTATTAGGGGTGAGCAGTTCTTC
CSAIRGEQFF
>TRBV6-1|TRBJ1-1|NA|NA
TGTGCCAGCTTCGAGGGGGAGGGCACTGAAGCTTTCTTT
CASFEGEGTEAFF
>TRBV14|TRBJ2-1|TRBD2|many
TGTGCCAGCAGAGACAAGCGGGAAAGTCTTGAGCAGTTCTTC
CASRDKRESLEQFF